A single count supports the clone carrying this TCR beta chain. Per the authors' pipeline: Reference gene primer amplification gave estimated nucleated cell counts. Sequencing used immunoSEQ multiplex PCR; TCRdb keeps in-frame clones, though not all of them. From that table come the V and J calls and clone size; the DNA was used to work out D and trimming. This sample carries fewer than 250,000 clones, roughly 86% of them seen once, and the ten largest clones take about 6%. The data were taken from a study of blood T cell repertoires in COVID-19. The receptor's source is a woman at least 80 years old with COVID-19, enrolled during active disease. Material: peripheral blood.

CDR3 region: CSVGQGGYSNGYTF. CDR3 DNA: TGCAGCGTTGGACAGGGGGGATACTCAAATGGCTACACCTTC. The genes are TRBV29-1 and TRBJ1-2, with 9 bases that match TRBD1. Per germline, CDR1 SQVTM and CDR2 ANQGSEA. CDR3 length: 14 residues. The V and J ends lost 4 bases and 6 bases, in that order; junction bases with no gene match: 9.